This passage covers 20 T cell receptor beta chains from one sample sequenced in a study of neurological immune-mediated disorders. TCRdb itself ran the 5' RACE reads through MiXCR, one entry per CDR3 protein. The profile covers roughly 16,000 distinct CDR3 sequences, with about 10% appearing a single time and under 55% taken by the ten largest. The sample taken for sequencing was CD8+ T cells from blood. Receptors were obtained from a man in his fifties or sixties in good health.

Ten or more counts support this clonotype. CDR3 DNA: TGCGCCAGCAGCTTCCTGGCGGGTTTCGGGGATACGCAGTATTTT. It translates to CASSFLAGFGDTQYF. This rearrangement joins TRBV5-1 to TRBJ2-3; D possibly corresponds to TRBD2 (5 bases). Trimming removed 2 bases from V and 6 bases from J, with 16 bases in between. CDR1 and CDR2 from the germline V gene are SGHRS and YFSETQ. The CDR3 contains 15 residues. Together with reference TRBV5-1 and TRBJ2-3, the CDR3 gives the full variable domain: KAGVTQTPRYLIKTRGQQVTLSCSPISGHRSVSWYQQTPGQGLQFLFEYFSETQRNKGNFPGRFSGRQFSNSRSEMNVSTLELGDSALYLCASSFLAGFGDTQYFGPGTRLTVL.

In its sample, this clonotype was seen many times. The CDR3 protein is CASSETMNTYEQYF. In DNA form, the CDR3 reads TGTGCCAGCAGTGAAACTATGAACACCTACGAGCAGTACTTC. V is TRBV28 and J is TRBJ2-7; D not certain. Looked up from germline, CDR1 is MDHEN and CDR2 is SYDVKM. Trimming cost V 5 bases and J 2 bases, with 13 bases left between them. This CDR3 contains 14 residues.

There are many counts of this clonotype. The chain couples TRBV10-3 to TRBJ2-2; no firm D call. The CDR3 extends over 15 amino acids. V lost 0 bases and J 5 bases, leaving 10 bases between the germline ends. CDR1 and CDR2 (germline): ENHRY, SYGVKD. For the CDR3, the DNA is TGTGCCATCAGTGAGTCGACGGAAAGGACCGGGGAGCTGTTTTTT. Translation: CAISESTERTGELFF.

The chain couples TRBV29-1 to TRBJ1-2; D remains unclear. This CDR3 is 14 amino acids long. Germline V CDR1 and CDR2: SQVTM, ANQGSEA. V lost 6 bases and J 6 bases, leaving 20 bases between the germline ends. In DNA, the CDR3 is TGCAGCGTGGCAGTATTCGGACTAGTTGATGGCTACACCTTC. Translated: CSVAVFGLVDGYTF.

This clonotype was seen repeatedly, ten times or more. The J gene is TRBJ2-7, the V gene TRBV27; 14 positions agree with TRBD2. Trimming cost V 5 bases and J 2 bases; bases outside gene matches: 5. This CDR3 region has 16 residues. Germline CDR1 reads MNHEY; CDR2 reads SMNVEV (reference sequence). Written as DNA, the CDR3 is TGTGCCAGCAGTGTTGGACTAGCGGGAGGCCCCTACGAGCAGTACTTC. Translated, it gives CASSVGLAGGPYEQYF.

This clonotype was detected ten times or more. The chain links TRBV6-1 to TRBJ2-3; 7 bases align to TRBD2. CDR3 length equals 15 residues. The trim removed 7 bases at V and 5 bases at J, leaving 12 bases unmatched. Per germline, CDR1 MNHNS and CDR2 SASEGT. CDR3 bases: TGTGCCAGCATCCGACTAGCCCCTGTTTTAGATACGCAGTATTTT. Protein: CASIRLAPVLDTQYF.

Ten or more counts support this clonotype. The rearrangement uses TRBV30 and TRBJ1-1; possible D gene TRBD1, 5 bases. CDR3 length equals 13 residues. Germline CDR1 and CDR2: GTSNPN and SVGIG (reference sequence). Trimming pared 2 bases from V and 5 bases from J, leaving 12 bases between. CDR3 DNA sequence: TGTGCCTGGAGTCCGACAGTAGGGACTGAAGCTTTCTTT. Translating gives CAWSPTVGTEAFF.

This clonotype is medium-sized within its sample. The chain links TRBV5-1 to TRBJ1-4, with D perhaps TRBD1 (6 bases). Germline V gene lookup returns CDR1 SGHRS and CDR2 YFSETQ. Trimming stripped 2 bases from V and 3 bases from J, with 11 bases between. This CDR3 is 15 amino acids long. CDR3 nucleotides: TGCGCCAGCAGCTTTTATGGACAGCCTAATGAAAAACTGTTTTTT. It translates to CASSFYGQPNEKLFF.

This clonotype was observed at least ten times. The chain combines TRBV5-6 with TRBJ2-5; no definite D call. V shed 0 bases and J shed 5 bases, with 11 bases lying between them. The germline V gene has CDR1 SGHDT and CDR2 YYEEEE. The CDR3 contains 14 residues. The CDR3 protein is CASSLGSALETQYF. CDR3 nucleotides: TGTGCCAGCAGCTTGGGCAGCGCCCTGGAGACCCAGTACTTC.

Within the sample, this clonotype is medium-sized. This chain connects TRBV7-2 to TRBJ2-7, with D possibly being TRBD1 (6 bases). Trimming left V 5 bases short and J 4 bases short, with 15 bases between. This CDR3 has 14 amino acids. Germline CDR1 SGHTA, CDR2 FQGNSA. The DNA of the CDR3 is TGTGCCAGCAGCAATGGACAGAACCAGTACGAGCAGTACTTC. Translating gives CASSNGQNQYEQYF.

This clonotype was detected ten times or more. The chain links TRBV3-1 to TRBJ2-1; TRBD2 matches at 10 bases. The CDR3 contains 16 residues. V shed 0 bases, J shed 3 bases, and the junction held 2 bases outside the gene matches. Germline V gives CDR1 LGHDT, CDR2 YNNKEL (reference sequence). This CDR3 reads CASSQDLAGDYNEQFF. CDR3 coding DNA: TGTGCCAGCAGCCAAGATCTAGCGGGAGACTACAATGAGCAGTTCTTC.

This clonotype was picked up many times. This sequence joins TRBV7-2 and TRBJ2-3; weak D call: TRBD1 (6 bases). The CDR3 length is 15 residues. V lost 5 bases and J lost 0, with 12 bases in between. Germline V gives CDR1 SGHTA, CDR2 FQGNSA. In DNA, the CDR3 is TGTGCCAGCAGCCCCGGGACAACCAGCACAGATACGCAGTATTTT. Encoded protein: CASSPGTTSTDTQYF.

This clonotype was counted at least ten times. The V gene is TRBV28, the J gene TRBJ2-7; a weak D match, TRBD2 (5 bases). V lost 6 bases and J 5 bases, leaving 14 bases between the germline ends. Looked up from germline, CDR1 is MDHEN and CDR2 is SYDVKM. CDR3 length: 13 amino acids. The CDR3 nucleotides read TGTGCCAGCAGCCCCGGGATGGGCCACGAGCAGTACTTC. Translating gives CASSPGMGHEQYF. Together with reference TRBV28 and TRBJ2-7, the CDR3 gives the full variable domain: DVKVTQSSRYLVKRTGEKVFLECVQDMDHENMFWYRQDPGLGLRLIYFSYDVKMKEKGDIPEGYSVSREKKERFSLILESASTNQTSMYLCASSPGMGHEQYFGPGTRLTVT.

The J gene is TRBJ2-7, the V gene TRBV5-4; D is undetermined. Trimming removed 3 bases at V and 0 bases at J, with 10 bases between. This CDR3 has 14 amino acids. The V gene's germline CDR1 is SGHNT and CDR2 YYREEE (reference sequence). CDR3 loop: CASSSEASSYEQYF. CDR3 nucleotides: TGTGCCAGCAGCTCGGAAGCCAGCTCCTACGAGCAGTACTTC.

This clonotype was seen ten or more times. The chain couples TRBV29-1 to TRBJ2-7; D ambiguous. The CDR3 has 13 residues. Germline V CDR1 and CDR2: SQVTM, ANQGSEA. Trimming took off 0 bases at V and 0 bases at J, with 6 bases between the two ends. The CDR3 sequence: CSVEEGNSYEQYF. The CDR3 DNA reads TGCAGCGTTGAAGAAGGGAACTCCTACGAGCAGTACTTC.

This clonotype was recorded many times. The rearrangement joins TRBV4-3 to TRBJ2-5; 10 bases map to TRBD1. The J segment lost 2 bases and the V segment lost 3 bases, leaving 9 bases of the junction unmatched. This CDR3 comprises 17 residues. Per germline, CDR1 LGHNA and CDR2 YSLEER. CDR3 bases: TGCGCCAGCAGCCAGGACGCCGGACAGGGGGTTCAAGAGACCCAGTACTTC. This encodes CASSQDAGQGVQETQYF.

This clonotype was recorded many times. The rearrangement uses TRBV28 and TRBJ2-6; possibly TRBD1 for D (6 bases). Germline V CDR1 and CDR2: MDHEN, SYDVKM. The V and J ends lost 5 bases and 4 bases respectively, with 15 bases between them. The CDR3 is 16 residues long. The CDR3 bases are TGTGCCAGCAGTACCGCCACAGGGCCAGGGGCCAACGTCCTGACTTTC. Its translation is CASSTATGPGANVLTF. The variable domain in full, with the rest retrieved from reference TRBV28 and TRBJ2-6, is DVKVTQSSRYLVKRTGEKVFLECVQDMDHENMFWYRQDPGLGLRLIYFSYDVKMKEKGDIPEGYSVSREKKERFSLILESASTNQTSMYLCASSTATGPGANVLTFGAGSRLTVL.

This clonotype showed up many times. The chain uses TRBV7-9 and TRBJ1-1, with no clear D. The CDR3 has 12 residues. The V end lost 5 bases, the J end lost 3 bases, and 7 bases lay between the germline ends. Germline-derived CDR1 and CDR2 are SEHNR and FQNEAQ (reference sequence). CDR3 DNA: TGTGCCAGCAGCCCGGCGCACACTGAAGCTTTCTTT. Amino acid sequence: CASSPAHTEAFF.

This clonotype was counted ten times or more. The V and J genes are TRBV28 and TRBJ1-6; no clear D. The germline gives CDR1 MDHEN, CDR2 SYDVKM. The CDR3 loop spans 14 amino acids. The V gene lost 5 bases and the J gene lost 8 bases, with 13 bases spanning the gap. CDR3 sequence: CASSPIEFHSPLHF. In nucleotides, the CDR3 is TGTGCCAGCAGTCCCATAGAGTTTCATTCACCCCTCCACTTT.

This clonotype occurred many times. The rearrangement uses TRBV25-1 and TRBJ2-1; the D is unclear. In germline, CDR1 is MGHDK, CDR2 SYGVNS. The germline V and J ends were trimmed by 6 bases and 7 bases, with 7 bases remaining between them. CDR3 length: 11 residues. CDR3 sequence reads: CASSSRNEQFF. As DNA, the CDR3 is TGTGCCAGCAGCTCCCGTAATGAGCAGTTCTTC.